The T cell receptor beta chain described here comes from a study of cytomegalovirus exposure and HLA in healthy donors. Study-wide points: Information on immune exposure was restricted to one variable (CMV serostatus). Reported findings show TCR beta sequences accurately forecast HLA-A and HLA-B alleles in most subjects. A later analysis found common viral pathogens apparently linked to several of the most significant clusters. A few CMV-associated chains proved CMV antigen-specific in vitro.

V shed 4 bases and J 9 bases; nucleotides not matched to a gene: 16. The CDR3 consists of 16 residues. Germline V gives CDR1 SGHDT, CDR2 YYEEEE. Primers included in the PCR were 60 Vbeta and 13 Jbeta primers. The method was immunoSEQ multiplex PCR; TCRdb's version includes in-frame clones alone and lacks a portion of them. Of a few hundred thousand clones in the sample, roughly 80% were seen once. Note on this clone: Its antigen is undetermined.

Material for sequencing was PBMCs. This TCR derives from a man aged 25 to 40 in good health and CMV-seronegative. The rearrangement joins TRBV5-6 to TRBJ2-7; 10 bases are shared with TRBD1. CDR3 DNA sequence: TGTGCCAGCAGCCTACAAGGTGGACAGGGGGTGGCGGGGCAGTACTTC. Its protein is CASSLQGGQGVAGQYF.